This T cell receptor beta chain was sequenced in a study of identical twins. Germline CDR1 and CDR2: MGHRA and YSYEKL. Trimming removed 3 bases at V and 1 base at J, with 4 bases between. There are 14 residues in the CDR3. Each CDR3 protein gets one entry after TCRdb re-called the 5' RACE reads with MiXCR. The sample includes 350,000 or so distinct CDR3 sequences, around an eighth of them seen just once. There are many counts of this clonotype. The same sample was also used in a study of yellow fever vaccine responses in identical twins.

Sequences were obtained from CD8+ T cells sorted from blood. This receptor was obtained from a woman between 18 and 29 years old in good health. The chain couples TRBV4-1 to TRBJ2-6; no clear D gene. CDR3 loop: CASSHGSGANVLTF. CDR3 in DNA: TGCGCCAGCAGCCATGGTTCTGGGGCCAACGTCCTGACTTTC.